This T cell receptor beta chain was identified in a study of OX40 agonist ivuxolimab in advanced cancers. The germline V gene encodes CDR1 LNHDA and CDR2 SQIVND (reference sequence). The CDR3 totals 15 residues. Trimming took off 5 bases at V and 3 bases at J, with 15 bases between the two ends. The table came from immunoSEQ multiplex PCR; TCRdb's copy has only in-frame clones and leaves some out. The table records under 100,000 clones, 75% to 90% of them present only once. Study-level points and caveats: On average, CD8+ T cells had more expanded clones than CD4+.

On this clone itself: The antigen remains undetermined.

The clonotype was recovered from an adult with an advanced solid tumor such as melanoma, head and neck, liver or kidney cancer. The specimen comprised CD4+ or CD8+ T cells sorted from blood, sampled in a trial of the OX40 agonist ivuxolimab. The genes are TRBV19 and TRBJ2-3; TRBD1 is a possible D gene (6 bases). CDR3 in amino acids: CASSSQGEGTDTQYF. The CDR3 nucleotides read TGTGCCAGTAGTTCACAGGGCGAAGGGACAGATACGCAGTATTTT.